Listed below are T cell receptor beta chains from one sample, sequenced in a study of post-analysis software for immune sequencing data. MiXCR was run by TCRdb on the PCR reads, yielding one entry per CDR3 protein. The sample has roughly 580,000 distinct CDR3 sequences; around 44% are singletons. Sequenced sample: blood. These receptors came from a girl between 10 and 17 years old with multiple sclerosis. Both conserved end residues are part of each CDR3. The D gene is left open where the match is weak. Size tells how often a clone was seen (once, few, many) or the class of an expanded clone, and some rows leave it out.

TRBV12-3/TRBV12-4	.	.	TRBJ2-7	CASSLTQDYEQYF	TGTGCCAGCAGTTTGACCCAGGACTACGAGCAGTACTTC
TRBV12-3/TRBV12-4	.	.	TRBJ2-4	CASSLVHGRVENIQYF	TGTGCCAGCAGTTTAGTTCACGGGAGAGTGGAGAACATTCAGTACTTC
TRBV9	.	.	TRBJ2-7	CASSVDGSYSYEQYF	TGTGCCAGCAGCGTAGATGGGTCCTACTCCTACGAGCAGTACTTC
TRBV10-3	few	TRBD1	TRBJ1-1	CAISTDRGNTEAFF	TGTGCCATCAGTACCGACAGGGGGAACACTGAAGCTTTCTTT
TRBV15	.	.	TRBJ2-1	CATSRGSTSYNEQFF	TGTGCCACCAGCAGAGGGAGCACCTCCTACAATGAGCAGTTCTTC
TRBV12-3/TRBV12-4	few	.	TRBJ2-7	CASSLVQISYEQYF	TGTGCCAGCAGTTTAGTCCAAATTTCTTACGAGCAGTACTTC
TRBV6-5	.	.	TRBJ2-7	CASSYGVASSYEQYF	TGTGCCAGCAGTTACGGGGTAGCGTCCTCCTACGAGCAGTACTTC
TRBV12-3/TRBV12-4	.	.	TRBJ2-3	CATSPLGSTDAQYF	TGTGCCACTTCGCCCCTGGGGAGCACAGATGCGCAGTATTTT
TRBV4-1	.	.	TRBJ2-3	CASSQEWVGGYTQYF	TGCGCCAGCAGCCAAGAGTGGGTAGGCGGATATACGCAGTATTTT
TRBV4-2	.	TRBD2	TRBJ2-7	CASSPLAGEAYEQYF	TGTGCCAGCAGCCCGTTAGCGGGGGAAGCCTACGAGCAGTACTTC
TRBV7-7	few	TRBD2	TRBJ2-1	CASSPEGGIRNEQFF	TGTGCCAGCAGCCCGGAGGGAGGGATAAGGAATGAGCAGTTCTTC
TRBV29-1	.	.	TRBJ2-1	CSVEARQRSNEQFF	TGCAGCGTTGAAGCGAGACAGCGCAGTAATGAGCAGTTCTTC
TRBV5-6	.	.	TRBJ2-7	CASSQQSSYEQYF	TGTGCCAGCAGCCAACAGAGCTCCTACGAGCAGTACTTC
TRBV5-6	.	.	TRBJ2-4	CASSLGGTDIQYF	TGTGCCAGCAGCTTGGGAGGCACGGACATTCAGTACTTC
TRBV18	.	.	TRBJ1-1	CASSPSDLGRTEAFF	TGTGCCAGCTCACCTTCCGACCTGGGGCGGACTGAAGCTTTCTTT
TRBV10-3	.	.	TRBJ2-1	CASKERFHLFF	TGTGCCAGCAAAGAGCGGTTCCATCTGTTCTTC
TRBV28	.	.	TRBJ2-5	CASSYSGVGTQYF	TGTGCCAGCAGTTACTCGGGGGTGGGGACCCAGTACTTC
TRBV12-3/TRBV12-4	few	.	TRBJ2-5	CASSSVDGEQGLKETQYF	TGTGCCAGCAGTTCCGTTGATGGGGAACAGGGACTTAAAGAGACCCAGTACTTC
TRBV20-1	.	.	TRBJ1-1	CAGARNTEAFF	TGCGCAGGGGCGCGGAACACTGAAGCTTTCTTT
TRBV11-3	.	.	TRBJ1-2	CASSSQPPDGYTF	TGTGCCAGCAGCTCCCAGCCGCCGGATGGCTACACCTTC
TRBV12-3/TRBV12-4	few	TRBD1	TRBJ1-2	CASRLTGESGYTF	TGTGCCAGCAGGTTAACAGGGGAAAGCGGCTACACCTTC
TRBV28	.	TRBD2	TRBJ2-5	CASSLRSGGETQYF	TGTGCCAGCAGTTTAAGGAGCGGGGGGGAGACCCAGTACTTC
TRBV27	.	.	TRBJ2-7	CASSRGGTSTYEQYF	TGTGCCAGCAGCCGAGGCGGGACATCGACCTACGAGCAGTACTTC
TRBV5-5	.	.	TRBJ2-3	CASSRRTDGTDTQYF	TGTGCCAGCAGCCGAAGGACAGACGGCACAGATACGCAGTATTTT
TRBV6-1	.	.	TRBJ2-7	CASNGYEQYF	TGTGCCAGCAATGGCTACGAGCAGTACTTC
TRBV6-6	.	.	TRBJ2-1	CASSSRVRAAYNEQFF	TGTGCCAGCAGTTCCCGGGTGAGGGCGGCGTACAATGAGCAGTTCTTC
TRBV5-1	.	.	TRBJ2-1	CASNFTSLGVPNEQFF	TGCGCCAGCAACTTTACTAGCCTGGGCGTACCAAATGAGCAGTTCTTC
TRBV5-1	few	TRBD1	TRBJ1-1	CASSAGQTYTEAFF	TGCGCCAGCAGCGCGGGACAGACCTACACTGAAGCTTTTTTT
TRBV20-1	.	.	TRBJ2-7	CSARRGGVAYEQYF	TGCAGTGCTCGCAGGGGGGGGGTCGCCTACGAGCAGTACTTC
TRBV29-1	.	.	TRBJ1-1	CSVVEANTEAFF	TGCAGCGTTGTGGAAGCGAACACTGAAGCTTTCTTT
TRBV6-1	.	TRBD1	TRBJ1-2	CASFRGGGYTF	TGTGCCAGCTTCAGGGGGGGTGGCTACACCTTC
TRBV6-5	many	TRBD2	TRBJ2-1	CASSYSPLAGVYNEQFF	TGTGCCAGCAGTTACTCGCCCCTAGCGGGAGTCTACAATGAGCAGTTCTTC
TRBV5-1	.	.	TRBJ2-7	CASSRTDGHYEQYF	TGCGCCAGCAGCCGAACGGACGGTCACTACGAGCAGTACTTC
TRBV6-6	.	.	TRBJ1-5	CASSYSTGQPQHF	TGTGCCAGCAGTTACTCGACTGGGCAGCCCCAGCATTTT
TRBV7-8	.	TRBD1	TRBJ1-4	CASSSETGRDEKLFF	TGTGCCAGCAGCTCGGAGACAGGGCGGGATGAAAAACTGTTTTTT
TRBV27	.	.	TRBJ2-1	CASGTAYNEQFF	TGTGCCAGCGGGACTGCCTACAATGAGCAGTTCTTC
TRBV5-1	many	.	TRBJ2-5	CASSAQQETQYF	TGCGCCAGCAGCGCCCAACAAGAGACCCAGTACTTC
TRBV20-1	.	TRBD1	TRBJ1-4	CSAYLGTARNEKLFF	TGCAGTGCTTACCTCGGGACAGCCCGTAATGAAAAACTGTTTTTT
TRBV12-3/TRBV12-4	many	TRBD1	TRBJ1-2	CASSWGQGNYGYTF	TGTGCCAGCAGTTGGGGACAGGGTAACTATGGCTACACCTTC
TRBV5-1	.	TRBD1	TRBJ2-5	CASSHADRGGVETQYF	TGCGCCAGCAGCCACGCGGACAGGGGAGGCGTGGAGACCCAGTACTTC
TRBV5-6	.	.	TRBJ1-5	CASSLRTTGNNQPQHF	TGTGCCAGCAGTCTTCGTACAACAGGGAACAATCAGCCCCAGCATTTT
TRBV29-1	few	.	TRBJ2-7	CSGEGAPDEQYF	TGCAGCGGGGAGGGGGCTCCCGACGAGCAGTACTTC
TRBV20-1	.	.	TRBJ2-2	CSARGSSTGELFF	TGCAGTGCTAGAGGGAGCTCAACCGGGGAGCTGTTTTTT
TRBV4-1	.	TRBD1	TRBJ2-7	CASSQSGTASYEQYF	TGCGCCAGCAGCCAGTCCGGGACAGCATCCTACGAGCAGTACTTC
TRBV6-6	.	TRBD1	TRBJ1-1	CASTIQGGKNTEAFF	TGTGCCAGCACAATACAGGGGGGAAAGAACACTGAAGCTTTCTTT